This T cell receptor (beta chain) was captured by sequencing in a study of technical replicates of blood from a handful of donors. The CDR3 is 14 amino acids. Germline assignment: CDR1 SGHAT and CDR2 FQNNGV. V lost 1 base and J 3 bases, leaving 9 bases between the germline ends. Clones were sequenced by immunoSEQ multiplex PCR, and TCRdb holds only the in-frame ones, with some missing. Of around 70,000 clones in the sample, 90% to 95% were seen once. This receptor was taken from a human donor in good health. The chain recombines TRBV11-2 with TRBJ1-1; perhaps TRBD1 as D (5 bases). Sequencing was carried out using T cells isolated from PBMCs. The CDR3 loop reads CASSLVGGDTEAFF. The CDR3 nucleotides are TGTGCCAGCAGCTTAGTGGGGGGAGACACTGAAGCTTTCTTT. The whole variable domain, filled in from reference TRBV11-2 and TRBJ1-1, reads EAGVAQSPRYKIIEKRQSVAFWCNPISGHATLYWYQQILGQGPKLLIQFQNNGVVDDSQLPKDRFSAERLKGVDSTLKIQPAKLEDSAVYLCASSLVGGDTEAFFGQGTRLTVV.